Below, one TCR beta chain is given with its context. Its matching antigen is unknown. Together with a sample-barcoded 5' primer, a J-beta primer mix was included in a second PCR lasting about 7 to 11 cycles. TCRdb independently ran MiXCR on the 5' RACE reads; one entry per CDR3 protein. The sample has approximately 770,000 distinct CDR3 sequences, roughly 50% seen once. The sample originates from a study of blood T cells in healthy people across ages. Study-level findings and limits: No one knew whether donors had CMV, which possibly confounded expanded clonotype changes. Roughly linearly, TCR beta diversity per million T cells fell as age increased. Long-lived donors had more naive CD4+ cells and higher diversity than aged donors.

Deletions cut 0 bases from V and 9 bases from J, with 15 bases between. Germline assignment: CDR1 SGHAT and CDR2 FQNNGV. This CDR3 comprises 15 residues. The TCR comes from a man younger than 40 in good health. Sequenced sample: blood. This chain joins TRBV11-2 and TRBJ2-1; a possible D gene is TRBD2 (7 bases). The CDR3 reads CASSLERGGRGEQFF. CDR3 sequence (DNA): TGTGCCAGCAGCTTAGAAAGGGGGGGCCGAGGTGAGCAGTTCTTC.